Below, 17 T cell receptor beta chains from the same sample are listed, as sequenced in a study of Ad26.COV2.S vaccination and SARS-CoV-2 variants (dated by TCRdb to the early 2020s). Preparation of the library involved the immunoSEQ multiplex PCR assay. The source is immuneACCESS, and TCRdb retained only in-frame sequences with V and J called. Part of the clones is not carried over; for the studies checked, unresolved V genes explain less than half of this, and the remainder is unexplained. Within this sample are hundreds of thousands of clones, with around 90% of them counted one time only. The top ten clones comprise around 3.5% of the sample. The treatment or condition label here, explained by the study, means: 15 to 20 received Ad26.COV2.S at low or high dose, single or two shots; several received placebo; per-sample allocation not given. Repertoires of vaccine and placebo recipients were sequenced from samples taken on day 63 after the first injection.

The sequencing here drew on peripheral blood, taken in a trial of Ad26.COV2.S vaccine versus placebo. The receptors here all came from a person between 18 and 65 years old who received the Ad26.COV2.S COVID-19 vaccine or a placebo.

This chain joins TRBV9 and TRBJ1-6; D is unclear. Germline loops: CDR1 SGDLS, CDR2 YYNGEE. Trimming stripped 3 bases from V and 8 bases from J, with 12 bases between. CDR3 length: 14 amino acids. The CDR3 DNA reads as TGTGCCAGCAGCGAACAAAGGTCCCATTCACCCCTCCACTTT. Translation: CASSEQRSHSPLHF.

The V gene is TRBV19, the J gene TRBJ2-6; TRBD1 might be the D (5 bases). V shed 4 bases and J shed 1 base, with 11 bases lying between them. Germline lookup yields CDR1 LNHDA and CDR2 SQIVND (reference sequence). This CDR3 has 16 amino acids. The CDR3 nucleotides are TGTGCCAGTAGTACAGGGCGGTGGTCTGGGGCCAACGTCCTGACTTTC. This encodes CASSTGRWSGANVLTF. Looking up the rest from reference TRBV19 and TRBJ2-6 gives the full variable domain: DGGITQSPKYLFRKEGQNVTLSCEQNLNHDAMYWYRQDPGQGLRLIYYSQIVNDFQKGDIAEGYSVSREKKESFPLTVTSAQKNPTAFYLCASSTGRWSGANVLTFGAGSRLTVL.

The chain links TRBV4-2 to TRBJ1-1, with D uncertain. The germline V gene has CDR1 LGHNA and CDR2 YNFKEQ. Trimming took off 1 base at V and 0 bases at J, with 9 bases between the two ends. The CDR3 covers 15 residues. The CDR3 region has the DNA TGTGCCAGCAGCCAAGCCCCAGGAATGAACACTGAAGCTTTCTTT. This sequence encodes CASSQAPGMNTEAFF.

The V and J genes are TRBV5-6 and TRBJ2-7; TRBD1 agrees at 9 bases. The CDR3 is 15 amino acids. V gave up 1 base and J gave up 6 bases; unmatched junction bases: 8. Germline V CDR1 and CDR2: SGHDT, YYEEEE. The CDR3, as DNA: TGTGCCAGCAGCTTGCCCGGGACAGGGAACGGCGAGCAGTACTTC. Translation: CASSLPGTGNGEQYF. Full variable domain (remainder filled in from reference TRBV5-6 and TRBJ2-7): DAGVTQSPTHLIKTRGQQVTLRCSPKSGHDTVSWYQQALGQGPQFIFQYYEEEERQRGNFPDRFSGHQFPNYSSELNVNALLLGDSALYLCASSLPGTGNGEQYFGPGTRLTVT.

Points on this clone: One end of the junction varies from germline; a read error may be responsible. The V gene is TRBV2, the J gene TRBJ2-7; a possible D gene is TRBD2 (5 bases). Germline CDR1 and CDR2: SNHLY and FYNNEI. This CDR3 is 12 amino acids long. In DNA form, the CDR3 reads TGTGCCAGCAGTGATCCTCCGTACGAGGAGGACTTC. Its protein is CASSDPPYEEDF.

This rearrangement joins TRBV27 to TRBJ2-3; D possibly corresponds to TRBD2 (5 bases). The CDR3 has 16 amino acids. CDR1 and CDR2 (germline): MNHEY, SMNVEV (reference sequence). V was shortened by 3 bases and J by 3 bases, with 16 bases between the two germline ends. CDR3 protein: CASSFFSGTLTDTQYF. The CDR3 DNA sequence: TGTGCCAGCAGTTTTTTTTCGGGAACCCTGACAGATACGCAGTATTTT.

The chain uses TRBV4-1 and TRBJ1-4; D perhaps matches TRBD1 (6 bases). The CDR3 totals 16 residues. Trimming removed 4 bases from V and 3 bases from J, with 15 bases in between. Germline-derived CDR1 and CDR2 are MGHRA and YSYEKL. CDR3 sequence: CASSLGGGGSNEKLFF. CDR3 coding DNA: TGCGCCAGCAGCCTCGGGGGAGGGGGATCTAATGAAAAACTGTTTTTT.

The chain joins TRBV10-3 to TRBJ1-5; D may be TRBD1 (5 bases). V lost 0 bases, J lost 2 bases, and 8 bases lay in between. The germline CDR1 and CDR2 sequences are ENHRY and SYGVKD. This CDR3 is 15 amino acids long. The CDR3 loop is CAISESPRGNQPQHF. DNA of the CDR3: TGTGCCATCAGTGAGTCCCCCAGGGGCAATCAGCCCCAGCATTTT.

The V gene is TRBV5-1, the J gene TRBJ2-5; 7 positions agree with TRBD2. The junction had 3 bases not matched to a gene; V was cut back by 0 bases and J by 4 bases. Germline V lookup: CDR1 SGHRS, CDR2 YFSETQ. The CDR3 sequence is 14 residues long. CDR3 residues: CASSLVGEGETQYF. In DNA form, the CDR3 reads TGCGCCAGCAGCTTGGTGGGGGAGGGAGAGACCCAGTACTTC.

The chain is built from TRBV5-7 and TRBJ2-1, with 7 bases fitting TRBD2. TRBV5-7 is an open reading frame whose function is uncertain. With 7 bases clipped from V and 6 bases from J, the junction kept 19 bases outside the gene matches. The CDR3 runs 17 residues. CDR3: CASPRGLGTSVSNEQFF. CDR3 sequence (DNA): TGTGCCAGCCCACGCGGTTTGGGCACTAGCGTTAGCAATGAGCAGTTCTTC.

This chain connects TRBV18 to TRBJ2-3; D assignment may be TRBD1 or TRBD2 (5 bases each). The germline V and J ends were trimmed by 4 bases and 3 bases, with 11 bases remaining between them. The CDR3 covers 14 residues. Germline V gives CDR1 KGHSH, CDR2 LQKENI. DNA for the CDR3: TGTGCCAGCTCACGGGTCAGGGAGACAGATACGCAGTATTTT. Translated, it gives CASSRVRETDTQYF.

This chain joins TRBV29-1 and TRBJ2-7; D is tentatively TRBD1 or TRBD2 (6 bases each). The V end lost 6 bases, the J end lost 5 bases, and 11 bases lay between the germline ends. There are 11 residues in the CDR3. Germline CDR1 SQVTM, CDR2 ANQGSEA. The CDR3 reads CSVGGGNEQYF. CDR3 DNA sequence: TGCAGCGTCGGGGGCGGTAACGAGCAGTACTTC.

J is TRBJ1-1 and V is TRBV3-1 (or the pseudogene TRBV3-2), with TRBD1 identical over 8 bases. Per germline, CDR1 LGHDT and CDR2 YNNKEL (reference sequence). The CDR3 is made up of 14 amino acids. Trimming took 1 base from V and 11 from J; bases not matched to a gene: 9. Here the CDR3 reads CASSQANLQGAAFF. In DNA form, the CDR3 reads TGTGCCAGCAGCCAAGCGAACCTCCAGGGGGCGGCTTTCTTT.

This chain links TRBV6-5 with TRBJ1-2, with D hard to call. The V end lost 9 bases, the J end lost 4 bases, and 21 bases lay between the germline ends. Germline assignment: CDR1 MNHEY and CDR2 SVGAGI. CDR3 length: 15 residues. CDR3 bases: TGTGCCAGTAGGAGCTCCCCTGGGGTCGGCTATGGCTACACCTTC. Its protein is CASRSSPGVGYGYTF.

The chain uses TRBV6-4 and TRBJ2-3; TRBD2 aligns across 10 bases. Unmatched junction bases numbered 6, after V lost 2 bases and J lost 4 bases. The germline V gene has CDR1 MRHNA and CDR2 SNTAGT. The CDR3 is 16 amino acids. CDR3 residues: CASSDLSGGAADTQYF. The CDR3 DNA sequence: TGTGCCAGCAGTGACCTAAGCGGGGGGGCTGCAGATACGCAGTATTTT.

The V gene is TRBV24-1, the J gene TRBJ2-1, with D perhaps being TRBD1 or TRBD2 (5 bases each). The CDR3 is made up of 15 amino acids. V dropped 4 bases and J dropped 7 bases, with 16 bases sitting between them. CDR1 and CDR2 (germline): KGHDR, SFDVKD. CDR3 loop: CATSDLGTGSNEQFF. As DNA, the CDR3 is TGTGCCACCAGTGACCTAGGGACGGGCAGTAATGAGCAGTTCTTC.

In DNA, the CDR3 is TGTGCCAGCAGCGTGGACGGGAGCTCCTACGAGCAGTACTTC. Translation: CASSVDGSSYEQYF. The chain joins TRBV5-4 to TRBJ2-7; TRBD2 is a possible D gene (6 bases). The V gene lost 4 bases and the J gene lost 0 bases, with 11 bases spanning the gap. CDR3 length: 14 amino acids. The germline V gene has CDR1 SGHNT and CDR2 YYREEE (reference sequence).